This is a list of T cell receptor beta chains from one sample in a study of blood T cells in healthy people across ages. Each CDR3 protein gets one entry after TCRdb re-called the 5' RACE reads with MiXCR. The sample has approximately 1,000,000 distinct CDR3 sequences, more than 30% seen once. Sequencing was carried out using blood. The receptor set was obtained from a man between 18 and 29 years old in good health. The CDR3 runs from the conserved cysteine through the conserved F or W. The D gene is left open where the match is weak. Clone size is shown for a subset of rows, as once, few, many or a class of expanded clone.

J gene | clone size | D gene | V gene | CDR3 protein | CDR3 DNA
TRBJ1-1 | - | TRBD1 | TRBV9 | CASSQGTDNTEAFF | TGTGCCAGCAGCCAGGGGACAGACAACACTGAAGCTTTCTTT
TRBJ2-1 | few | - | TRBV3-1 | CASSQGPPGLNNEQFF | TGTGCCAGCAGCCAAGGACCACCGGGACTTAACAATGAGCAGTTCTTC
TRBJ1-4 | - | - | TRBV6-5 | CASSITPTNEKLFF | TGTGCCAGCAGCATTACCCCAACTAATGAAAAACTGTTTTTT
TRBJ1-5 | - | - | TRBV27 | CACSLRGAQPQHF | TGTGCCTGCAGTTTAAGAGGGGCGCAGCCCCAGCATTTT
TRBJ1-2 | - | - | TRBV20-1 | CSARIGAYGYTF | TGCAGTGCTAGGATCGGGGCCTATGGCTACACCTTC
TRBJ1-5 | few | - | TRBV3-1 | CASSPAPQCRVGNQPQHF | TGTGCCAGCAGCCCGGCCCCCCAGTGCAGGGTGGGAAATCAGCCCCAGCATTTT
TRBJ1-1 | - | - | TRBV29-1 | CSVRQTSNTEAFF | TGCAGCGTCAGACAGACTTCGAACACTGAAGCTTTCTTT
TRBJ2-1 | few | TRBD2 | TRBV27 | CASNLSGGQYNEQFF | TGTGCCAGCAATTTATCGGGGGGGCAGTACAATGAGCAGTTCTTC
TRBJ1-2 | few | - | TRBV2 | CASGPGDYGYTF | TGTGCCAGCGGGCCGGGAGACTATGGCTACACCTTC
TRBJ2-4 | many | - | TRBV29-1 | CSVGTSSAKNIQYF | TGCAGCGTCGGGACTTCTTCAGCCAAAAACATTCAGTACTTC
TRBJ1-6 | - | - | TRBV6-2/TRBV6-3 | CASGTVGNSPLHF | TGTGCCAGCGGCACCGTCGGTAATTCACCCCTCCACTTT
TRBJ2-7 | many | TRBD1 | TRBV6-2/TRBV6-3 | CASSKETGSSYEQYF | TGTGCCAGCAGTAAAGAGACAGGGAGCTCCTACGAGCAGTACTTC
TRBJ2-7 | - | TRBD2 | TRBV12-3/TRBV12-4 | CASSPTGLAVDEQYF | TGTGCCAGCAGTCCCACGGGACTAGCAGTAGACGAGCAGTACTTC
TRBJ1-1 | few | - | TRBV7-2 | CASSLSSGVNTEAFF | TGTGCCAGCAGCTTGTCCTCTGGGGTGAACACTGAAGCTTTCTTT
TRBJ1-5 | - | - | TRBV2 | CASSEQVNQPQHF | TGTGCCAGCAGTGAGCAGGTCAATCAGCCCCAGCATTTT
TRBJ2-7 | few | TRBD1 | TRBV13 | CASSDPLGTGSLEQYF | TGTGCCAGCAGCGACCCTCTTGGGACAGGGAGTTTGGAGCAGTACTTC
TRBJ1-2 | many | TRBD1 | TRBV12-3/TRBV12-4 | CASRRQGAGYNYGYTF | TGTGCCAGCAGAAGACAGGGGGCAGGATATAACTATGGCTACACCTTC
TRBJ2-5 | - | TRBD2 | TRBV7-9 | CAGSRAGGETQYF | TGTGCCGGTTCAAGGGCGGGGGGAGAGACCCAGTACTTC
TRBJ1-1 | - | - | TRBV5-1 | CASSWNRATEAFF | TGCGCCAGCAGCTGGAACAGGGCAACTGAAGCTTTCTTT
TRBJ1-2 | few | - | TRBV20-1 | CSARYGLYGVYTF | TGCAGTGCTAGATACGGATTATACGGGGTCTACACCTTC
TRBJ1-1 | - | - | TRBV30 | CAWLLDTEAFF | TGTGCCTGGTTATTAGACACTGAAGCTTTCTTT
TRBJ2-3 | - | TRBD1 | TRBV28 | CASRETGTDAQYF | TGTGCCAGCAGGGAAACAGGGACAGATGCGCAGTATTTT
TRBJ1-2 | few | - | TRBV5-1 | CASSLEAHNYGYTF | TGCGCCAGCAGCTTGGAGGCCCATAACTATGGCTACACCTTC
TRBJ2-5 | once | - | TRBV5-6 | CASSLPQVSYNEQYF | TGTGCCAGCAGCTTGCCACAGGTTTCCTACAATGAGCAGTACTTC
TRBJ2-3 | many | - | TRBV7-2 | CASSDLGSSTDTQYF | TGTGCCAGCAGTGATCTGGGCTCAAGCACAGATACGCAGTATTTT
TRBJ1-4 | few | - | TRBV20-1 | CSAWASGHEKLFF | TGCAGTGCTTGGGCCTCCGGACATGAAAAACTGTTTTTT